These T cell receptor beta chains were read from a single sample in a study of blood T cells in healthy people across ages. TCRdb processed the 5' RACE reads anew with MiXCR; each CDR3 protein has one entry. The sample lists 720,000 or so distinct CDR3 sequences; around 43% were seen once. The specimen was blood. These receptors all come from an elderly man in good health. The CDR3 runs from the conserved cysteine through the conserved F or W. D genes are given only for firm matches. Clone size, where shown, is once, few, many, or a class for clones that have expanded.

>-|-|TRBV28|TRBJ2-1
TGTGCCAGCAGTCCGGGGACGGACAACAATGAGCAGTTCTTC
CASSPGTDNNEQFF
>-|once|TRBV7-9|TRBJ2-4
TGTGCCGGCAGCTTAGAATCCGACATTCAGTACTTC
CAGSLESDIQYF
>-|-|TRBV6-2/TRBV6-3|TRBJ2-1
TGTGCCAGCAGTTACTCGCAACAGGGAGCCTACAATGAGCAGTTCTTC
CASSYSQQGAYNEQFF
>-|-|TRBV21-1|TRBJ2-1
TGTGCCAGCAGCACCTTAAAAACTAGCGGGAGTCTGGATGAGCAGTTCTTC
CASSTLKTSGSLDEQFF
>TRBD1|-|TRBV12-3/TRBV12-4|TRBJ1-1
TGTGCCGGCAGTTTGTCAGGGGGCTTGATCACTGAAGCTTTCTTT
CAGSLSGGLITEAFF
>-|-|TRBV5-5|TRBJ1-6
TGTGCCAGCAGCTCCGGACAGTTATATACCTCCTATAATTCACCCCTCCACTTT
CASSSGQLYTSYNSPLHF
>-|-|TRBV5-1|TRBJ2-7
TGCGCCAGCGCCACTCGGGCCGAGGGCTACGAGCAGTACTTC
CASATRAEGYEQYF
>-|-|TRBV7-2|TRBJ2-5
TGTGCCAGCAGCTCAACCGGGTTGAAAGAGACCCAGTACTTC
CASSSTGLKETQYF
>-|-|TRBV3-1|TRBJ1-1
TGTGCCAGCAGCCAAGATAGGAGGACAAACACTAAAGCTTTCTTT
CASSQDRRTNTKAFF
>-|-|TRBV28|TRBJ2-1
TGTGCCAGCCTAACCATCTACAATGAGCAGTTCTTC
CASLTIYNEQFF
>TRBD2|-|TRBV3-1|TRBJ2-3
TGTGCCAGCAGCCAAGAAGCAGCGGGGGTTCGCACAGATACGCAGTATTTT
CASSQEAAGVRTDTQYF
>-|-|TRBV6-2/TRBV6-3|TRBJ2-1
TGTGCCAGCAGCAACCAAGTAAATGAGCAGTTCTTC
CASSNQVNEQFF
>-|-|TRBV12-3/TRBV12-4|TRBJ2-5
TGTGCCAGCAGTATCGTACGAGAGACCCAGTACTTC
CASSIVRETQYF
>-|many|TRBV29-1|TRBJ1-2
TGCAGCGTTGGTTTGGCAGATGGCTACACCTTC
CSVGLADGYTF
>TRBD1|few|TRBV7-8|TRBJ2-7
TGTGCCAGCAGCCTTTCGGGACAGGTAGACTCCTACGAGCAGTACTTC
CASSLSGQVDSYEQYF
>TRBD1|few|TRBV12-5|TRBJ2-2
TGTGCTAGTGGTTTGCTACAGGGGTTGCGCACCGGGGAGCTGTTTTTT
CASGLLQGLRTGELFF
>TRBD1|many|TRBV29-1|TRBJ2-3
TGCAGCGTTGGAGACAGGGGACCAGATACGCAGTATTTT
CSVGDRGPDTQYF
>-|-|TRBV14|TRBJ2-5
TGTGCCAGCAGCCCCCTTTTGGATCAAGAGACCCAGTACTTC
CASSPLLDQETQYF
>-|-|TRBV20-1|TRBJ2-1
TGCAGTGCTAGAGATCAAGGGGGGGTTTACAATGAGCAGTTCTTC
CSARDQGGVYNEQFF
>TRBD2|-|TRBV7-2|TRBJ2-5
TGTGCCAGCAGCTTACCTTTGGGACTAGCGGGGAAAGATACCCAGTACTTC
CASSLPLGLAGKDTQYF
>-|-|TRBV2|TRBJ2-1
TGTGCCAGCAGTAAAGGGCTCAACCCATACAATGAGCAGTTCTTC
CASSKGLNPYNEQFF
>TRBD2|few|TRBV7-2|TRBJ2-1
TGTGCCAGCAGCTTAGCGCGGGAGCGCTACAATGAGCAGTTCTTC
CASSLARERYNEQFF
>TRBD1|many|TRBV12-3/TRBV12-4|TRBJ1-1
TGTGCCAGCAGCAGTAGACAGGGTGAAGCTTTCTTT
CASSSRQGEAFF
>TRBD1|-|TRBV6-5|TRBJ1-2
TGTGCCAGTACGGGACAGGGGGCAGCTGGCTACACCTTC
CASTGQGAAGYTF
>TRBD1|-|TRBV4-2|TRBJ2-7
TGTGCCAGCAGCCAATCGATGACAGGGGGCTACGAGCAGTACTTC
CASSQSMTGGYEQYF
>-|once|TRBV7-2|TRBJ2-5
TGTGCCAGCAGGAGCGATTCGGAGACCCAGTACTTC
CASRSDSETQYF
>-|-|TRBV27|TRBJ2-1
TGTGCCAGCAGTTTTGCGGGGCTCGATGAGCAGTTCTTC
CASSFAGLDEQFF
>TRBD2|-|TRBV6-2/TRBV6-3|TRBJ2-1
TGTGCCAGCAGTTACTCGATCTTTAGCGGGAGTTTGATCAATGAGCAGTTCTTC
CASSYSIFSGSLINEQFF
>TRBD2|few|TRBV29-1|TRBJ2-1
TGCAGCGTTGAAAGGGCTAGCGGGGGGTCAAGCTCCTACAATGAGCAGTTCTTC
CSVERASGGSSSYNEQFF
>TRBD1|-|TRBV7-2|TRBJ1-6
TGTGCCAGCAGTCTAGACAGGGGAGGTAATTCACCCCTCCACTTT
CASSLDRGGNSPLHF
>TRBD2|many|TRBV4-3|TRBJ2-3
TGCGCCAGCAGCCAGGTCCCAGCGGGGGGCGTTATAGATACGCAGTATTTT
CASSQVPAGGVIDTQYF
>-|-|TRBV20-1|TRBJ2-1
TGCAGAACGGGGGACGGGAGTTCGGTGAATGAGCAGTTCTTC
CRTGDGSSVNEQFF
>TRBD2|few|TRBV24-1|TRBJ2-7
TGTGCCACCAGTGATTCGACTAGCGGGAGATCTCTCGAGCAGTACTTC
CATSDSTSGRSLEQYF
>TRBD1|-|TRBV6-2/TRBV6-3|TRBJ2-7
TGTGCCAGCTGGCGGACAGGGGGCAGCTACGAGCAGTACTTC
CASWRTGGSYEQYF
>-|few|TRBV29-1|TRBJ2-1
TGCAGCGTTGATCTGGGGGGCGGCCACAATGAGCAGTTCTTC
CSVDLGGGHNEQFF
>-|-|TRBV20-1|TRBJ1-6
TGCAGTGCAGGGTTTTATAATTCACCCCTCCACTTT
CSAGFYNSPLHF
>TRBD2|-|TRBV7-9|TRBJ2-7
TGTGCCAGCAGCTACGGACTAGCGGAGAGGTTTGTCGAGCAGTACTTC
CASSYGLAERFVEQYF
>TRBD2|few|TRBV20-1|TRBJ2-3
TGCAGTGCGAGCCTTGGAACTAGCGGGGGAGACACAGATACGCAGTATTTT
CSASLGTSGGDTDTQYF
>-|-|TRBV7-9|TRBJ2-7
TGTGCCAGCAGCTCGCCAGGCCCCACCTCCTACGAGCAGTACTTC
CASSSPGPTSYEQYF
>TRBD2|-|TRBV14|TRBJ2-1
TGTGCCAGCAGCCACCGGGGGACTATACATCCCTACAATGAGCAGTTCTTC
CASSHRGTIHPYNEQFF
>-|many|TRBV7-2|TRBJ1-4
TGTGCCAGCAGCTCTGGACTGGGGGCTAAGGAAAAACTGTTTTTT
CASSSGLGAKEKLFF
>TRBD2|-|TRBV6-2/TRBV6-3|TRBJ2-5
TGTGCCAGCAGCCCCTCCGCGGGGGACCAAGAGACCCAGTACTTC
CASSPSAGDQETQYF
>-|-|TRBV7-2|TRBJ1-6
TGTGCCAGCAGCCCCGAATTTAATTCACCCCTCCACTTT
CASSPEFNSPLHF
>TRBD1|many|TRBV9|TRBJ2-6
TGTGCCAGCAGCGTCGGACAGGGGGCTGGGGCCAACGTCCTGACTTTC
CASSVGQGAGANVLTF
>-|-|TRBV10-3|TRBJ1-1
TGTGCCATCAGTGCACGTACGCCGAACACTGAAGCTTTCTTT
CAISARTPNTEAFF
>-|-|TRBV20-1|TRBJ1-1
TGCAGTGCTCCCCCTCCAGGGGTGGGGGTAGGGGGTTGGGAAGCTTTCTTT
CSAPPPGVGVGGWEAFF
>-|many|TRBV10-3|TRBJ2-7
TGTGCCATCAGTGACCCTGGAAAGTCCTACGAGCAGTACTTC
CAISDPGKSYEQYF
>TRBD2|-|TRBV2|TRBJ2-5
TGTGCCAGCACTCCCCTGGGACTAGCGGGAGAGACCCAGTACTTC
CASTPLGLAGETQYF
>-|-|TRBV4-2|TRBJ2-5
TGTGCCAGCAGCCAAGATCCCCCTCAAGCGGTGTACCAAGAGACCCAGTACTTC
CASSQDPPQAVYQETQYF
>-|many|TRBV7-2|TRBJ2-7
TGTGCCAGCAGCTTAGCGATTGGAGTGTGGGAGCAGTACTTC
CASSLAIGVWEQYF
>-|-|TRBV6-1|TRBJ1-2
TGTGCCAGCAGTGAAGCTCGGGGTGGCTACACCTTC
CASSEARGGYTF
>-|few|TRBV7-3|TRBJ2-1
TGTGCCAGCAGCTTACAAGGTCGAGACGACAATGAGCAGTTCTTC
CASSLQGRDDNEQFF
>-|few|TRBV5-5|TRBJ1-2
TGTGCCAGCAGCTTGATAGGGACAACTATAAACTATGGCTACACCTTC
CASSLIGTTINYGYTF
>TRBD2|many|TRBV13|TRBJ2-7
TGTGCCAGCAGCTTATTAGGCGAGCGGGGCGAGCAGTACTTC
CASSLLGERGEQYF
>TRBD2|-|TRBV6-2/TRBV6-3|TRBJ2-3
TGTGCCAGCAGTCCTGCACTAGCGGATACGCAGTATTTT
CASSPALADTQYF
>TRBD2|few|TRBV9|TRBJ2-5
TGTGCCAGCAGCTGGGGGGGACGCCAAGAGACCCAGTACTTC
CASSWGGRQETQYF
>-|-|TRBV5-1|TRBJ2-7
TGCGCCAGCAGCTTGGAAAGTCGGGAGACCGACGAGCAGTACTTC
CASSLESRETDEQYF
>-|few|TRBV7-2|TRBJ2-3
TGTGCCAGCAGCCCTGTTGGGACCCCAGATACGCAGTATTTT
CASSPVGTPDTQYF
>-|-|TRBV21-1|TRBJ2-7
TGTGCCAGCATCCACCGGGACAGGGGACCCGCGAACTCCTACGAGCAGTACTTC
CASIHRDRGPANSYEQYF
>TRBD1|few|TRBV5-5|TRBJ2-1
TGTGCCAGCAGCTTGGTGACAGGGGGCTATTACAATGAGCAGTTCTTC
CASSLVTGGYYNEQFF